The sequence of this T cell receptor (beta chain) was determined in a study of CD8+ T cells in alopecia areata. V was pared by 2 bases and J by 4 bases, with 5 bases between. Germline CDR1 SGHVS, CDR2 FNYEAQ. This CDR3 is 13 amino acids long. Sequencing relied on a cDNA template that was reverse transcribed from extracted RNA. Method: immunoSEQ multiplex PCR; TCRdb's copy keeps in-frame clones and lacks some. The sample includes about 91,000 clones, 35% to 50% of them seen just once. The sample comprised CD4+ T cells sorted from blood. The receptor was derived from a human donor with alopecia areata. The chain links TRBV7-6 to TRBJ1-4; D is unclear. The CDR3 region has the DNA TGTGCCAGCAGCTTAACCTATAATGAAAAACTGTTTTTT. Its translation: CASSLTYNEKLFF.